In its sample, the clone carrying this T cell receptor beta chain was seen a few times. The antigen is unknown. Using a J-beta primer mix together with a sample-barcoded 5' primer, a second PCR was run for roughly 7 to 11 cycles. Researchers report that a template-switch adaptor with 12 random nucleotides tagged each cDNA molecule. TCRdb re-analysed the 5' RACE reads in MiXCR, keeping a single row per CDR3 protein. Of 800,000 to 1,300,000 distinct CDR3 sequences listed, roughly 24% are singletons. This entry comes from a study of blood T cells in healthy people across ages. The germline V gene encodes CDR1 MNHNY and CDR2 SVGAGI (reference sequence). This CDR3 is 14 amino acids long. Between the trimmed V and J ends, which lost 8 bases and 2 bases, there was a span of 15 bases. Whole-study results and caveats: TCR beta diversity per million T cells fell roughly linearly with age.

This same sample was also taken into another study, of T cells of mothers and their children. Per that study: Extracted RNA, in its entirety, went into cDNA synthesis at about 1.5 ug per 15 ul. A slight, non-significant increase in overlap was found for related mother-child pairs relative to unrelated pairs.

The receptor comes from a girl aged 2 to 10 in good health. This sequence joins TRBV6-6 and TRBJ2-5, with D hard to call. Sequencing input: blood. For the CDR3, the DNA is TGTGCCAGCGCACTGACACTTTTACAAGAGACCCAGTACTTC. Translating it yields CASALTLLQETQYF.